This T cell receptor (beta chain) was recorded in a study of T-cell reconstitution after alpha-beta-depleted transplantation in children. A TCRbeta library incorporating unique molecular identifiers was prepared. TCRdb used MiXCR to reprocess the PCR reads, holding one entry per CDR3 protein. The sample lists 98,000 or so distinct CDR3 sequences; approximately 6.4% were seen once. This clonotype was detected many times. CDR3 size: 12 residues. Germline V gene data show CDR1 as ENHRY and CDR2 as SYGVKD. J lost 5 bases, V lost 10 bases, and 5 bases had no gene match. This receptor was obtained from a male patient aged 2 to 10 who had a stem cell transplant for acute lymphoblastic leukemia, so the T cells may come from the graft donor. The material was PBMCs, mostly from graft donor cells, obtained 360 days after TCRalphabeta/CD19-depleted stem cell transplant. V is TRBV10-3 and J is TRBJ2-7; 10 nucleotides align to TRBD1. The CDR3 reads CATTGTGDEQYF. The DNA for the CDR3 is TGTGCCACAACCGGGACAGGGGACGAGCAGTACTTC.